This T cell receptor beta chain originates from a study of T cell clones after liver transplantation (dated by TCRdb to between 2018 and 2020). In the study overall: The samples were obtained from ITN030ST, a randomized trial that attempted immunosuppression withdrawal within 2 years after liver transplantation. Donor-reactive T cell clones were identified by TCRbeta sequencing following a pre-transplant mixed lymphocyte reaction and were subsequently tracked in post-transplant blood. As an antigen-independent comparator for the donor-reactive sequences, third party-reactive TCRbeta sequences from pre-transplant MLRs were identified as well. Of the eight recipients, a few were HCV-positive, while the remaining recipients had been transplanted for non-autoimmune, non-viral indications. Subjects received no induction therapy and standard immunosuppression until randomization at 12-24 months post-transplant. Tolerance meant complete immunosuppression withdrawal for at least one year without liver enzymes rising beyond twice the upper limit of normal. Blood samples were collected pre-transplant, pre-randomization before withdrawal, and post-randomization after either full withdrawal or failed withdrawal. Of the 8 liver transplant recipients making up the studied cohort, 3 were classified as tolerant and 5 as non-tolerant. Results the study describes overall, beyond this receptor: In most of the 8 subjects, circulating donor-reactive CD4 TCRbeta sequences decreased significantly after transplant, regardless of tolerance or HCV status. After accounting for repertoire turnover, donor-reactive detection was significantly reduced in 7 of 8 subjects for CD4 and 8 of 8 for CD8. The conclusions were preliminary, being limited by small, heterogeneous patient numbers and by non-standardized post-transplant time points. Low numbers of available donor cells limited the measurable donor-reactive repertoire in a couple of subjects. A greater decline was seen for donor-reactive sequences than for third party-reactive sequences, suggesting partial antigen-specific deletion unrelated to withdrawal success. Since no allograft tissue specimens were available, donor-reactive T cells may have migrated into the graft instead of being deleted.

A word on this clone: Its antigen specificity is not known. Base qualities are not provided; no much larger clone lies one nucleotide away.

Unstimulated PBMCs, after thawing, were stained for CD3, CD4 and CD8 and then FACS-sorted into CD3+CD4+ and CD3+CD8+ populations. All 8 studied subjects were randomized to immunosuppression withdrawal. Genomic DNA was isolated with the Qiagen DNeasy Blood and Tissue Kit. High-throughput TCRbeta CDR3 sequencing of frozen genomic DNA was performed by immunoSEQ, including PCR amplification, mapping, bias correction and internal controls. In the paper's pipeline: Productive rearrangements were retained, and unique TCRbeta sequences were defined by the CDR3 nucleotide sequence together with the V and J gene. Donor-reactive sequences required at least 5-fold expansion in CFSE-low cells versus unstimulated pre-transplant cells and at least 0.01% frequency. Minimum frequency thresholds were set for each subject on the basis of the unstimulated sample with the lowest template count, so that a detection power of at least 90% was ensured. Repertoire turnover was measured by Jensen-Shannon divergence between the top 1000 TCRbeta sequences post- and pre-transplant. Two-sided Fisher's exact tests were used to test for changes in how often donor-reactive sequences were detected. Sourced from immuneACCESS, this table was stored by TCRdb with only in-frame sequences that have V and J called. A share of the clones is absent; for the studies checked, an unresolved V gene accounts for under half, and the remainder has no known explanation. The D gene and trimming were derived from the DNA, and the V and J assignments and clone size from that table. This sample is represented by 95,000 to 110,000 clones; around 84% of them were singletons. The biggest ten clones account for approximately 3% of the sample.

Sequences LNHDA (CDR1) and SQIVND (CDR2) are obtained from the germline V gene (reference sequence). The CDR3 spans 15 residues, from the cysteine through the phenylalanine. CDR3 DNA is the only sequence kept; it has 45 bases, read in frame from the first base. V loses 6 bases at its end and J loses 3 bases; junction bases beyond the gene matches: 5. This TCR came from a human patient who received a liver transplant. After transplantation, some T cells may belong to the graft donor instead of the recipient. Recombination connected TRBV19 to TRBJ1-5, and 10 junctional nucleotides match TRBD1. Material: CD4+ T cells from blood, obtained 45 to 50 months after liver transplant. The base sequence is TGTGCCAGTAGGACAGGGGGCTTTATCAATCAGCCCCAGCATTTT. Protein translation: CASRTGGFINQPQHF.